The 11 T cell receptor beta chains below all came from one sample that was sequenced in a study of T cells after posttransplantation cyclophosphamide. Methotrexate plus calcineurin inhibitor accompanied controls' myeloablative marrow transplants; sampling was 1 year later. Libraries were prepared by immunoSEQ multiplex PCR; TCRdb keeps only in-frame clonotypes and omits some of them. Of 8,000 to 10,000 clones in the sample, 80% to 90% were seen once. This sample comprised PBMCs, obtained about 67 weeks after allogeneic stem cell transplant with calcineurin inhibitor and methotrexate. The receptors shown here come from a male patient between 45 and 59 years old who received an allogeneic stem cell transplant from an unrelated donor, was CMV-positive, and had chronic GVHD only. These T cells may partly come from the graft donor.

The gene calls are TRBV19 and TRBJ2-2; 7 bases are a match to TRBD1. The V gene end was trimmed by 5 bases and the J gene end by 9 bases; junction bases not matched to a gene: 6. This CDR3 is built from 13 residues. From germline, CDR1 is LNHDA and CDR2 SQIVND (reference sequence). The CDR3 reads CASSSGTVRELFF. The CDR3 DNA reads TGTGCCAGTAGTTCCGGGACAGTCCGGGAGCTGTTTTTT.

V usage is TRBV7-8 and J usage is TRBJ2-7, with 14 bases lining up with TRBD2. The CDR3 is 15 amino acids. Looked up from germline, CDR1 is SGHVS and CDR2 is FQNEAQ. V lost 6 bases to trimming and J lost 6 bases; unmatched junction nucleotides: 7. CDR3 in DNA: TGTGCCAGCAGGACCGGGACTAGCGGGGGTGGCGAGCAGTACTTC. Protein product: CASRTGTSGGGEQYF.

This clone was seen more than once but under ten times. The rearrangement joins TRBV5-1 to TRBJ1-4, with TRBD1 as a possible D gene (6 bases). The CDR3 sequence is 15 residues long. V lost 3 bases and J lost 0, with 9 bases in between. Germline CDR1 and CDR2: SGHRS and YFSETQ. CDR3: CASSSGTTTNEKLFF. In DNA form, the CDR3 reads TGCGCCAGCAGCTCCGGGACAACAACTAATGAAAAACTGTTTTTT.

V usage is TRBV28 and J usage is TRBJ2-5, with D possibly being TRBD2 (5 bases). The CDR3 is 14 amino acids. Germline lookup yields CDR1 MDHEN and CDR2 SYDVKM. The V end lost 6 bases, the J end lost 1 base, and 12 bases lay between the germline ends. The CDR3 region has the DNA TGTGCCAGCAGACATGAAGCGGCCCAAGAGACCCAGTACTTC. Protein sequence: CASRHEAAQETQYF.

This clone was detected only once. This chain links TRBV7-8 with TRBJ2-1, with TRBD2 matching 10 bases. Per the germline V gene, CDR1 is SGHVS and CDR2 is FQNEAQ. The V segment lost 5 bases and the J segment 7 bases; nucleotides outside the gene matches: 5. The CDR3 contains 14 residues. This chain's CDR3 is CASSRWTSGNEQFF. CDR3 in DNA: TGTGCCAGCAGCCGCTGGACTAGCGGTAATGAGCAGTTCTTC.

The chain is built from TRBV11-2 and TRBJ2-7, with TRBD1 identical over 7 bases. The CDR3 covers 15 residues. Germline lookup yields CDR1 SGHAT and CDR2 FQNNGV. Trimming at V came to 3 bases and at J to 0 bases, leaving 5 bases not matched to a gene. The DNA for the CDR3 is TGTGCCAGCAGCTTGGACAGGCTGAGCTCCTACGAGCAGTACTTC. Its translation is CASSLDRLSSYEQYF.

This sequence joins TRBV19 and TRBJ2-1; 12 bases match TRBD2. This CDR3 has 15 amino acids. V was pared by 2 bases and J by 6 bases, with 2 bases of the junction left unmatched. The V gene's germline CDR1 is LNHDA and CDR2 SQIVND (reference sequence). CDR3 in amino acids: CASSILAGGPNEQFF. The CDR3 bases are TGTGCCAGTAGTATACTAGCGGGGGGGCCCAATGAGCAGTTCTTC. The whole variable domain, remainder taken from reference TRBV19 and TRBJ2-1, is DGGITQSPKYLFRKEGQNVTLSCEQNLNHDAMYWYRQDPGQGLRLIYYSQIVNDFQKGDIAEGYSVSREKKESFPLTVTSAQKNPTAFYLCASSILAGGPNEQFFGPGTRLTVL.

The CDR3 DNA is TGTGCCAGCAGCTCCCTAGCGGGAGCCGGGGAGCTGTTTTTT. This translates into CASSSLAGAGELFF. The J gene is TRBJ2-2, the V gene TRBV7-3; TRBD2 matches at 10 bases. Trimming took 4 bases from V and 6 from J; bases not matched to a gene: 2. This CDR3 comprises 14 residues. Germline CDR1 SGHTA, CDR2 FQGTGA.

This clone has only one observation. The chain is built from TRBV12-5 and TRBJ1-5; the match to TRBD1 covers 12 bases. The J segment lost 4 bases and the V segment lost 6 bases, leaving 4 bases of the junction unmatched. Germline loops: CDR1 LGHNT, CDR2 FRNRAP. This CDR3 comprises 15 residues. The CDR3 loop is CASGTGQGANQPQHF. In DNA, the CDR3 is TGTGCTAGTGGCACGGGACAGGGGGCGAATCAGCCCCAGCATTTT.

In this sample, this clone turned up a few times. The rearrangement joins TRBV6-5 to TRBJ1-1; no clear D gene. The V gene's germline CDR1 is MNHEY and CDR2 SVGAGI. CDR3 size: 14 residues. Trimming removed 5 bases from V and 1 base from J, with 11 bases in between. In DNA, the CDR3 is TGTGCCAGCAGTCCCGGAAGAGGGAACACTGAAGCTTTCTTT. Amino acids: CASSPGRGNTEAFF.

This clone appeared once. This chain links TRBV18 with TRBJ2-3; no clear D gene. Germline-derived CDR1 and CDR2 are KGHSH and LQKENI. The CDR3 runs 16 residues. Trimming left V 2 bases short and J 4 bases short, with 16 bases between. CDR3 DNA: TGTGCCAGCTCACCATTCCCGGGTGCCTTTGCAGATACGCAGTATTTT. Translation: CASSPFPGAFADTQYF.